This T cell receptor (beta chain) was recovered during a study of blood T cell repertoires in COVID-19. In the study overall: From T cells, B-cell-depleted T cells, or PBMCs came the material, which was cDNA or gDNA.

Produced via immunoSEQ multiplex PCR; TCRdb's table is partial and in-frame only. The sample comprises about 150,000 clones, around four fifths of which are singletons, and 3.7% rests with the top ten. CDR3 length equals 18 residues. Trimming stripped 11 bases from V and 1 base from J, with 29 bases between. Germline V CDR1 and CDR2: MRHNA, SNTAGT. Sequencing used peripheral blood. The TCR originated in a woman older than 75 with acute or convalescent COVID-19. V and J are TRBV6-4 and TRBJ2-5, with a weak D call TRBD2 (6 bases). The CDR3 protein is CASPGPLPGLPSQETQYF. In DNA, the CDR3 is TGTGCCTCTCCCGGCCCCCTACCGGGACTTCCATCCCAAGAGACCCAGTACTTC.